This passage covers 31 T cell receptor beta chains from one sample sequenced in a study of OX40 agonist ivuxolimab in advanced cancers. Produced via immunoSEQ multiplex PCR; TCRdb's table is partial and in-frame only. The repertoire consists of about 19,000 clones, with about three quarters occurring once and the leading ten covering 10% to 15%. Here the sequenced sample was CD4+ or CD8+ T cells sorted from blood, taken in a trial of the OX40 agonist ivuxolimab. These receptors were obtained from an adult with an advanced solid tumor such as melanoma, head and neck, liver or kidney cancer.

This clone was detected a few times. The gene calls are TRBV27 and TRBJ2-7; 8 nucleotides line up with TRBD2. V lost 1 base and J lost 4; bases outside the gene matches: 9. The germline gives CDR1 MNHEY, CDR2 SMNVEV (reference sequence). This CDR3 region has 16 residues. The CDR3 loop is CASSLYRGGALYEQYF. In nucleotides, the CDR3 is TGTGCCAGCAGTTTATATCGGGGGGGGGCTTTGTACGAGCAGTACTTC.

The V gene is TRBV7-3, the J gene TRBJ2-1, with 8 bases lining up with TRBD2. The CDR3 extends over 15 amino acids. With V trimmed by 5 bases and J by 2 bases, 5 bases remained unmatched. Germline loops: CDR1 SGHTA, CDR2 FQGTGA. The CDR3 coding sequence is TGTGCCAGCAGCACTACTAGCGGTACCTACAATGAGCAGTTCTTC. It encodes CASSTTSGTYNEQFF.

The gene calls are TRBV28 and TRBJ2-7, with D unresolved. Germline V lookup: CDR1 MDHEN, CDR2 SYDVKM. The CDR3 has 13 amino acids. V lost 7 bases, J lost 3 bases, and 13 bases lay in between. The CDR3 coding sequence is TGTGCCAGCAAAGGCGAGCGCAGCTACGAGCAGTACTTC. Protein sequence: CASKGERSYEQYF.

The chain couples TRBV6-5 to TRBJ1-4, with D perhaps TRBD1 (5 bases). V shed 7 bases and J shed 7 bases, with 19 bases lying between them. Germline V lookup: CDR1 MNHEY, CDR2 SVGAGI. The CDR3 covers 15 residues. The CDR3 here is CASTKLRGVGEKLFF. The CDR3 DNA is TGTGCCAGCACTAAACTGCGGGGGGTCGGTGAAAAACTGTTTTTT.

The CDR3 bases are TGTGCCAGCAGCCATGACAGGGCCGGGGAGCTGTTTTTT. Its translation is CASSHDRAGELFF. The gene calls are TRBV4-2 and TRBJ2-2; 7 bases match TRBD1. V lost 3 bases and J lost 6; bases outside the gene matches: 1. Germline assignment: CDR1 LGHNA and CDR2 YNFKEQ. There are 13 residues in the CDR3.

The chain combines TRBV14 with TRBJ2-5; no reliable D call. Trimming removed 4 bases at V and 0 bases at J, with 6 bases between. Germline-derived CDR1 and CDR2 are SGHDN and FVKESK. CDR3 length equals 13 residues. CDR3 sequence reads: CASSRANQETQYF. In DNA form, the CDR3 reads TGTGCCAGCAGCCGAGCAAACCAAGAGACCCAGTACTTC.

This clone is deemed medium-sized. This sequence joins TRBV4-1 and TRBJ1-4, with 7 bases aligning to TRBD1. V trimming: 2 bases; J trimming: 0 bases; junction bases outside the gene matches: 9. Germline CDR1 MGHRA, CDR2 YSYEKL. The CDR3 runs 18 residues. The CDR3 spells CASSQRGDRAATNEKLFF. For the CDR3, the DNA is TGCGCCAGCAGCCAAAGGGGAGACAGGGCGGCAACTAATGAAAAACTGTTTTTT.

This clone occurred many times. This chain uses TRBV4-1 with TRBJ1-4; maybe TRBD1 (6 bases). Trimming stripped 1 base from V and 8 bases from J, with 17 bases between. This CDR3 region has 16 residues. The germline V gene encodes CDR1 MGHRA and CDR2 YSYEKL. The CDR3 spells CASSQVLPGGREKLFF. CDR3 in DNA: TGCGCCAGCAGCCAAGTTCTTCCCGGGGGCCGAGAAAAACTGTTTTTT.

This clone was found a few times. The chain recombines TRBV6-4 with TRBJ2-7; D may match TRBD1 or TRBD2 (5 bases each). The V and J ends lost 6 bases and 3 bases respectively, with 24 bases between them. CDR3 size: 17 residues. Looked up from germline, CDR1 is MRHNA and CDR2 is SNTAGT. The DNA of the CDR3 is TGTGCCAGCAGCCTGTCCGGGACCTCCGGCAACTACTACGAGCAGTACTTC. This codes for CASSLSGTSGNYYEQYF.

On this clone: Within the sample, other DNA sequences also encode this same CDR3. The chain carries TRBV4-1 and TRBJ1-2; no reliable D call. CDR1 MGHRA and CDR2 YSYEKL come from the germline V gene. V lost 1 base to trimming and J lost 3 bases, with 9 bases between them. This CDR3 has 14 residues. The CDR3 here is CASSQGPGDYGYTF. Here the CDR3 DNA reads TGCGCCAGCAGCCAAGGTCCTGGGGACTATGGCTACACCTTC.

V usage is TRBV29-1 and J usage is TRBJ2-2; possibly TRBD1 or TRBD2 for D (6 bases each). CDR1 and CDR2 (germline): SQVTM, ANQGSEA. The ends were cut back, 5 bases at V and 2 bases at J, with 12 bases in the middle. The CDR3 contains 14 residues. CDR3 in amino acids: CSVTGAHNTGELFF. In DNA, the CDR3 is TGCAGCGTTACGGGGGCCCATAACACCGGGGAGCTGTTTTTT.

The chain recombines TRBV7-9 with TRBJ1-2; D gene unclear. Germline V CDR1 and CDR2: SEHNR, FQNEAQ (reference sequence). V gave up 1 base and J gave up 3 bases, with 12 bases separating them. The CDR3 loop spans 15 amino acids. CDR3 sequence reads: CASSLDSLLDYGYTF. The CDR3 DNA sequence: TGTGCCAGCAGCTTAGATTCCCTTCTTGACTATGGCTACACCTTC.

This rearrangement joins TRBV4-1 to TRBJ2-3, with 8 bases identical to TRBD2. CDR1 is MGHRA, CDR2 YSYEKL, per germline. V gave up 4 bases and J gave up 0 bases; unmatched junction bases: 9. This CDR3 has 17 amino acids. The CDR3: CASSLRSGGTSTDTQYF. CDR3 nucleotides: TGCGCCAGCAGCCTCAGATCGGGGGGGACTAGCACAGATACGCAGTATTTT.

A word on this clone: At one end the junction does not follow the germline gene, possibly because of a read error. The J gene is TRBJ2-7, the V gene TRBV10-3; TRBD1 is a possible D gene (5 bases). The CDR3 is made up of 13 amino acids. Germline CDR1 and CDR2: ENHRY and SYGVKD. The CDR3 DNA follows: TGTGCCACCAGTTCGACAGCGACCTACGAGCAGTACTTC. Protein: CATSSTATYEQYF.

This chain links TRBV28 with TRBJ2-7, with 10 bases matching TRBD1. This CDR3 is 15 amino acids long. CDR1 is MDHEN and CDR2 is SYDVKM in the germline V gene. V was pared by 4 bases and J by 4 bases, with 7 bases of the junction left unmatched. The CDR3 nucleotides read TGTGCCAGCAGTTCGACAGGGGGCTACGGGTACGAGCAGTACTTC. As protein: CASSSTGGYGYEQYF.

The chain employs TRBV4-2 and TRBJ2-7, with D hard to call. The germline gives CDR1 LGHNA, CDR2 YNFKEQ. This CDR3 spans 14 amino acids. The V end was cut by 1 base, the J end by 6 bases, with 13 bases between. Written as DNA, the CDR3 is TGTGCCAGCAGCCAAGGTACGTCTTTCGTCGAGCAGTACTTC. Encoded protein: CASSQGTSFVEQYF.

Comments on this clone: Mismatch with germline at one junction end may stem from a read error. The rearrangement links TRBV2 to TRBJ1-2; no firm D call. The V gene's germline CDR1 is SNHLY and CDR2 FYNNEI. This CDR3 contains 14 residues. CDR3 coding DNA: TGCGCCAGCAGCCAAGATCGGACGGAATATGGCTACACCTTC. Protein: CASSQDRTEYGYTF.

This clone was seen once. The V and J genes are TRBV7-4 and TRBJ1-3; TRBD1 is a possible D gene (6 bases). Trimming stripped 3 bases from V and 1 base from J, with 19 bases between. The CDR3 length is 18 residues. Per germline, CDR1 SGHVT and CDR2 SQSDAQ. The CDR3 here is CASSFTMGALPSGNTIYF. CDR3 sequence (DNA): TGTGCCAGCAGCTTCACGATGGGGGCCCTCCCGTCTGGAAACACCATATATTTT.

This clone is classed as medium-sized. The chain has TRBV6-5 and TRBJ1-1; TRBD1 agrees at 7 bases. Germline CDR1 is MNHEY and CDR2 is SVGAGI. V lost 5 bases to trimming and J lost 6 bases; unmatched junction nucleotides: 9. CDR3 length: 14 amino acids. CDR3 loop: CASSQMGQQPEAFF. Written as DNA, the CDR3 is TGTGCCAGCAGTCAAATGGGACAGCAACCTGAAGCTTTCTTT.

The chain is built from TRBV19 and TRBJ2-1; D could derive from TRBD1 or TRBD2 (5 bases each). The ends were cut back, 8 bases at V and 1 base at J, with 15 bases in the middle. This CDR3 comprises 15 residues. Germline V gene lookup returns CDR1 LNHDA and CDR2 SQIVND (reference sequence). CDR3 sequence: CASRAGAVSYNEQFF. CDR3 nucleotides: TGTGCCAGTCGAGCCGGGGCGGTGTCCTACAATGAGCAGTTCTTC.

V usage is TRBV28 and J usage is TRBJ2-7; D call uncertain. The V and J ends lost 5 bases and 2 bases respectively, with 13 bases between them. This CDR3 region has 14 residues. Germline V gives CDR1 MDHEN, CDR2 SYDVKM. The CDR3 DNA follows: TGTGCCAGCAGTCCCCCTAGGAAAACCTACGAGCAGTACTTC. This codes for CASSPPRKTYEQYF.

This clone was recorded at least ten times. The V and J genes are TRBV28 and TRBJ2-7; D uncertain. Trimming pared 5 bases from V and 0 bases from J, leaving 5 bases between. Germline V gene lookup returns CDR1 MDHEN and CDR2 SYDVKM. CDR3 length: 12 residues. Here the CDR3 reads CASSQSSYEQYF. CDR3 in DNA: TGTGCCAGCAGTCAGAGCTCCTACGAGCAGTACTTC.

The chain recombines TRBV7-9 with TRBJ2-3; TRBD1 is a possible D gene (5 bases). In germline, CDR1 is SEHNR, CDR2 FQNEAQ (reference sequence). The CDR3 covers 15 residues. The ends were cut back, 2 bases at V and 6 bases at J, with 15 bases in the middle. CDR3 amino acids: CASSLTGLGSDTQYF. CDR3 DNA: TGTGCCAGCAGCTTAACAGGTCTTGGGTCCGATACGCAGTATTTT.

The CDR3, as DNA: TGTGCCAGCAGTTATCCGGGACAGCCGGACTACGAGCAGTACTTC. It codes for CASSYPGQPDYEQYF. This rearrangement joins TRBV5-4 to TRBJ2-7, with 7 positions matching TRBD1. CDR3 size: 15 residues. Per the germline V gene, CDR1 is SGHNT and CDR2 is YYREEE (reference sequence). V trimming: 5 bases; J trimming: 3 bases; junction bases outside the gene matches: 11.

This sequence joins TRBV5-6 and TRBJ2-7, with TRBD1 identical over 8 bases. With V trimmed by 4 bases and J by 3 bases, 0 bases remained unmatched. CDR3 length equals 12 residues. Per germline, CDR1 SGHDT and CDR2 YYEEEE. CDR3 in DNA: TGTGCCAGCAGCGGACAGGGCTACGAGCAGTACTTC. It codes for CASSGQGYEQYF.

The DNA of the CDR3 is TGTGCCAGCAGCTTAGGAGGCCTTAGCACAGATACGCAGTATTTT. It encodes CASSLGGLSTDTQYF. The chain combines TRBV13 with TRBJ2-3; no clear D gene. Germline V gene lookup returns CDR1 PRHDT and CDR2 FYEKMQ (reference sequence). V was trimmed by 0 bases and J by 0 bases, leaving 7 bases between them. The CDR3 is 15 amino acids.

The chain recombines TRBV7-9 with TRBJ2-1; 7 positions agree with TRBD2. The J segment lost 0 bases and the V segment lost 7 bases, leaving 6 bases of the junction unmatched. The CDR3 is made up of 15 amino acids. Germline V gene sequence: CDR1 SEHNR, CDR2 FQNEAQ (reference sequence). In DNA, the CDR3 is TGTGCCAGCACGGGGGGTAAAGCCTCCTACAATGAGCAGTTCTTC. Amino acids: CASTGGKASYNEQFF.

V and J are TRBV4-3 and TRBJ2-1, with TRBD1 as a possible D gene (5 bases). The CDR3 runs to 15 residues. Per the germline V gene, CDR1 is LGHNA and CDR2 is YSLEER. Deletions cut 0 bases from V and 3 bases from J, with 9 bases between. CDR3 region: CASSQDQGLYNEQFF. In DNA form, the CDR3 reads TGCGCCAGCAGCCAAGATCAGGGTCTCTACAATGAGCAGTTCTTC.

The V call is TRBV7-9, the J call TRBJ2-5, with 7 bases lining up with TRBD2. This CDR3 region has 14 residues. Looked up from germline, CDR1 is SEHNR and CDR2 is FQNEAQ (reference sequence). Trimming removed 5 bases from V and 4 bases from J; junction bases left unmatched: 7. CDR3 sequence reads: CASSDRGEGETQYF. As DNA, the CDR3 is TGTGCCAGCAGCGACCGGGGGGAGGGAGAGACCCAGTACTTC.

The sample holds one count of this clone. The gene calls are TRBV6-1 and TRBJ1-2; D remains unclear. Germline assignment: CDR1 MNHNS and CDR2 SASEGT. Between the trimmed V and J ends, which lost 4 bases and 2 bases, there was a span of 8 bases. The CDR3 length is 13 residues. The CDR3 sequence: CASSVGRNYGYTF. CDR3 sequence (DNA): TGTGCCAGCAGTGTGGGCAGGAACTATGGCTACACCTTC.

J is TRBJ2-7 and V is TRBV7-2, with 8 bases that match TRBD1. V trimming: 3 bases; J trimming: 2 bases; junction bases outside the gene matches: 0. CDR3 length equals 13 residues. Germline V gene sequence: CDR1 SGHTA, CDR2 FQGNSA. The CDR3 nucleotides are TGTGCCAGCAGCTTGGACAGGGCCTACGAGCAGTACTTC. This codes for CASSLDRAYEQYF.